This TCR beta chain was captured in a study of blood T cell repertoires in COVID-19. Turning to the study itself: Spain, Italy and the United States supplied samples that represented acute and convalescent COVID-19. T cells, B-cell-depleted T cells, or PBMCs provided the cDNA or gDNA that served as material.

The protocol was immunoSEQ multiplex PCR, while the TCRdb copy is restricted to in-frame clones and leaves out a portion. The sample includes about 200,000 clones, approximately 84% seen only once; the top ten take around 16%. The CDR3 has 13 residues. V gave up 3 bases and J gave up 5 bases; unmatched junction bases: 1. The germline CDR1 and CDR2 sequences are SGHAT and FQNNGV. Enrollees, about 18 to 89 years old, lived in 25 or so US areas. Clinical histories supplied by participants themselves formed the basis of cohort assignment. The chain recombines TRBV11-2 with TRBJ2-5; TRBD1 aligns across 9 bases. Sequencing input: PBMCs or T cells enriched from blood (not recorded which). The sequence derives from a man aged 35 to 55 who had recovered from COVID-19. The CDR3 loop is CASSFGTGETQYF. CDR3 DNA sequence: TGTGCCAGCAGCTTCGGGACAGGGGAGACCCAGTACTTC. Variable domain in full (rest from reference TRBV11-2 and TRBJ2-5): EAGVAQSPRYKIIEKRQSVAFWCNPISGHATLYWYQQILGQGPKLLIQFQNNGVVDDSQLPKDRFSAERLKGVDSTLKIQPAKLEDSAVYLCASSFGTGETQYFGPGTRLLVL.